The clone carrying this T cell receptor beta chain appeared many times. This specimen belongs to a study of T-cell memory formation after mild COVID-19. On the study more broadly: TCR clusters were mostly confined to one donor each.

Germline CDR1 reads ENHRY; CDR2 reads SYGVKD. The J segment lost 5 bases and the V segment lost 1 base, leaving 10 bases of the junction unmatched. The CDR3 totals 16 residues. From the 5' RACE reads, TCRdb called clonotypes with MiXCR, one entry per CDR3 protein. The data hold roughly 250,000 distinct CDR3 sequences, with roughly 15% observed a single time. This clonotype was sampled from a man younger than 35 who had mild COVID-19 (a few samples of this study predate the infection). Cell type and time point are not known. The chain uses TRBV10-3 and TRBJ1-1; 7 nucleotides align to TRBD1. Material: PBMCs or a T cell subset sorted from them (not recorded which). In DNA form, the CDR3 reads TGTGCCATCAGTGAGTTTGCCGGACAGGCGGGGACTGAAGCTTTCTTT. Its protein product is CAISEFAGQAGTEAFF.